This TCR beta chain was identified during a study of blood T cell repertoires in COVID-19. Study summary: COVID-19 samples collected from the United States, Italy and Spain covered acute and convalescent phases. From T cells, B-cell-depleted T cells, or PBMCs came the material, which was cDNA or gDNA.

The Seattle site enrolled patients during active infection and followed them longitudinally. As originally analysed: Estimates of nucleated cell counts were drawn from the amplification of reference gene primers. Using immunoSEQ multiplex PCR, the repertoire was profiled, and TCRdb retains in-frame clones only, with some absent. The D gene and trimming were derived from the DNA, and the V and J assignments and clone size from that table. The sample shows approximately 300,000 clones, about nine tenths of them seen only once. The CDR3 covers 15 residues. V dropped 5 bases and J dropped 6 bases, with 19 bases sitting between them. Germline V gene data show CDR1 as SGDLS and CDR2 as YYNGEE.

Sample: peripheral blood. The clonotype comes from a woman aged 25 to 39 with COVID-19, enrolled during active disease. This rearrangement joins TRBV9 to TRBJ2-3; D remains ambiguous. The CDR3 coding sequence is TGTGCCAGCAGTAAGAGATTCGGGTCAACTGATACGCAGTATTTT. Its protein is CASSKRFGSTDTQYF.